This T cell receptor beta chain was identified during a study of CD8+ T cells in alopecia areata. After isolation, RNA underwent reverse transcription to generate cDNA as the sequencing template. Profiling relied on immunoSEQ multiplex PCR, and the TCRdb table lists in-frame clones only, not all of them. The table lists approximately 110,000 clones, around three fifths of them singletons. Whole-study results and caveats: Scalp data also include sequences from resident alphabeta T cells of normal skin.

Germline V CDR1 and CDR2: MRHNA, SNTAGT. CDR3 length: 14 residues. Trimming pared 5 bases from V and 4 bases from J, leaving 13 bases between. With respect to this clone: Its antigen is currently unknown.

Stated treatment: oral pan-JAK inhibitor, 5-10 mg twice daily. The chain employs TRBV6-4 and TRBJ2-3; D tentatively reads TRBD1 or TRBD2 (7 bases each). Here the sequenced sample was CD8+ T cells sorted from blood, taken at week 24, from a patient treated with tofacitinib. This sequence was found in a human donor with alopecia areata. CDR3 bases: TGTGCCAGCAGTCCAGGGGGGGAGGCAGATACGCAGTATTTT. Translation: CASSPGGEADTQYF.